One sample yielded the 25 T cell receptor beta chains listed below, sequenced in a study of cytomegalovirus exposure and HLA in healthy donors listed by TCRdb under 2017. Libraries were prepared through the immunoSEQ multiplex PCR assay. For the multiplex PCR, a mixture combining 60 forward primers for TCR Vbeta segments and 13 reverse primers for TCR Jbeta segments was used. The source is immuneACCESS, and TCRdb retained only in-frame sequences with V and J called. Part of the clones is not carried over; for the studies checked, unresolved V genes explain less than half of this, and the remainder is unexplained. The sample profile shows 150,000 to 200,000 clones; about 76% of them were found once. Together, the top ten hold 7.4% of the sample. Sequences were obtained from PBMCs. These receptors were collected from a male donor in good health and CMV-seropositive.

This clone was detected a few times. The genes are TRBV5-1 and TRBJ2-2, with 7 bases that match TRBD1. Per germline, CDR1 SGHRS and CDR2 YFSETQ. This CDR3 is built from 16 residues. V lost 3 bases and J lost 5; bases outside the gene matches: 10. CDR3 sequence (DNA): TGCGCCAGCAGCTCGTACAGGGGCTATGGGACCGGGGAGCTGTTTTTT. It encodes CASSSYRGYGTGELFF.

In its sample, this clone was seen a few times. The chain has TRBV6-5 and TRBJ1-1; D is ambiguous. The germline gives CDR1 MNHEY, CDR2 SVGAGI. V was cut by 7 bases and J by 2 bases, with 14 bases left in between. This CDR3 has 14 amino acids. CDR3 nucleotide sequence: TGTGCCAGCACCCCCGAGGCGGGAAACACTGAAGCTTTCTTT. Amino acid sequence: CASTPEAGNTEAFF.

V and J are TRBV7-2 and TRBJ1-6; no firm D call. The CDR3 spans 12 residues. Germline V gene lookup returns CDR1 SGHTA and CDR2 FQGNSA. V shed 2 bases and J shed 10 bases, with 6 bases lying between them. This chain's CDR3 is CASSLYRSPLHF. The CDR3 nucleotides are TGTGCCAGCAGCTTATACAGATCACCCCTCCACTTT. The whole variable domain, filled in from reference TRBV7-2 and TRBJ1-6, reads GAGVSQSPSNKVTEKGKDVELRCDPISGHTALYWYRQSLGQGLEFLIYFQGNSAPDKSGLPSDRFSAERTGGSVSTLTIQRTQQEDSAVYLCASSLYRSPLHFGNGTRLTVT.

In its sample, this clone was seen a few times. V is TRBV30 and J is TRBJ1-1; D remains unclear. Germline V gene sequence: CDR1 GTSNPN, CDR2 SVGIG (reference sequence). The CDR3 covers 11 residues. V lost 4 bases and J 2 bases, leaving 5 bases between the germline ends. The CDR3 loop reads CAWKHNTEAFF. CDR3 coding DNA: TGTGCCTGGAAACACAACACTGAAGCTTTCTTT.

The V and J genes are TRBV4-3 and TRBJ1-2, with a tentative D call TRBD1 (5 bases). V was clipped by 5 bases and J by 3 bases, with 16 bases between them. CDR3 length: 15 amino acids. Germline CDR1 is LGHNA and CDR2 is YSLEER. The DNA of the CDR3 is TGCGCCAGCAGCACTACTCATGACAGATACTATGGCTACACCTTC. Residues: CASSTTHDRYYGYTF.

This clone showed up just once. The CDR3 loop reads CASTSRGRGKSGELFF. CDR3 nucleotides: TGTGCCAGCACCTCCAGGGGGCGGGGTAAATCCGGGGAGCTGTTTTTT. The V and J genes are TRBV7-2 and TRBJ2-2; 8 bases agree with TRBD1. CDR1 and CDR2 (germline): SGHTA, FQGNSA. J lost 6 bases, V lost 7 bases, and 13 bases had no gene match. CDR3 length: 16 residues.

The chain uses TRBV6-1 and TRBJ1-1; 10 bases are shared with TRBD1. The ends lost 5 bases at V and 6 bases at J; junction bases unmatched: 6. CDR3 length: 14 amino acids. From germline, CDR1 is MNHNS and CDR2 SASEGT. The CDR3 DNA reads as TGTGCCAGCAGTCCCTTCGGACAGGGGGCTGAAGCTTTCTTT. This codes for CASSPFGQGAEAFF.

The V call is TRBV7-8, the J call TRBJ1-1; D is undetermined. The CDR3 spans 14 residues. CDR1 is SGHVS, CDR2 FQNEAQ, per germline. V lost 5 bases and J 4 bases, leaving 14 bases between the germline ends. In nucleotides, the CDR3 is TGTGCCAGCAGCCCCCCTTCTATTGGCACTGAAGCTTTCTTT. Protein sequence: CASSPPSIGTEAFF.

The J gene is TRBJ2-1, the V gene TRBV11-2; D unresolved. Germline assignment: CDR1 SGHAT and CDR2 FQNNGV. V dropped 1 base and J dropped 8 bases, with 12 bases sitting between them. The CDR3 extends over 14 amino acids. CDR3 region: CASSLAYSVDEQFF. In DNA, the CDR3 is TGTGCCAGCAGCTTAGCCTATTCGGTGGATGAGCAGTTCTTC. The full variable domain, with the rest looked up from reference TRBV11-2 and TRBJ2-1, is EAGVAQSPRYKIIEKRQSVAFWCNPISGHATLYWYQQILGQGPKLLIQFQNNGVVDDSQLPKDRFSAERLKGVDSTLKIQPAKLEDSAVYLCASSLAYSVDEQFFGPGTRLTVL.

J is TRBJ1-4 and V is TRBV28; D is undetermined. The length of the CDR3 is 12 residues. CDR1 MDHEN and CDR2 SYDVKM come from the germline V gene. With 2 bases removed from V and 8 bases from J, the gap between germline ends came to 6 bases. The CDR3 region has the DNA TGTGCCAGCAGTTTAGAGAAGGAAAAACTGTTTTTT. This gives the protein CASSLEKEKLFF.

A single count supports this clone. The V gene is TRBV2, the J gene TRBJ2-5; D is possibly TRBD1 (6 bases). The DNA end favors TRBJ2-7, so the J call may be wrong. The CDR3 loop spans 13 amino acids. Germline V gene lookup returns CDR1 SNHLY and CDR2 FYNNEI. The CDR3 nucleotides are TGTGCCAGCAGTGGAGGACAGTCCTACGAGCAGTACTTC. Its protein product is CASSGGQSYEQYF.

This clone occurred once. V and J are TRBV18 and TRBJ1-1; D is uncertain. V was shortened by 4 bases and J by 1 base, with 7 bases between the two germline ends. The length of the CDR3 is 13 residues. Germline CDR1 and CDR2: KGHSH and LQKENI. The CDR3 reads CASSLERNTEAFF. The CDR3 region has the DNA TGTGCCAGCTCACTCGAGAGGAACACTGAAGCTTTCTTT.

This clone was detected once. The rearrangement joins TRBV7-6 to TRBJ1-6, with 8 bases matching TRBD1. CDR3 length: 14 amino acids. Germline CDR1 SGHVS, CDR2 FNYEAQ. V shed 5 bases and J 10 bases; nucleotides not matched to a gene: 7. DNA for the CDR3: TGTGCCAGCAGCCCAGGACAGGGAAACTCACCCCTCCACTTT. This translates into CASSPGQGNSPLHF.

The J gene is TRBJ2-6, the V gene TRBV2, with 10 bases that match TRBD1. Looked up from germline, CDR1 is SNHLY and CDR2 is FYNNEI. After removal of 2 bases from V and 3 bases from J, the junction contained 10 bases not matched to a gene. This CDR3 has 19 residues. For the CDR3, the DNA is TGTGCCAGCAGTGAAACAACCGGGACAGGGGTGGTTGGGGCCAACGTCCTGACTTTC. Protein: CASSETTGTGVVGANVLTF.

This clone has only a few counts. The CDR3 bases are TGTGCCAGTAAATTTGGAGAGGCTGGGGCCAACGTCCTGACTTTC. It codes for CASKFGEAGANVLTF. V usage is TRBV19 and J usage is TRBJ2-6; D remains unclear. Trimming removed 7 bases at V and 2 bases at J, with 12 bases between. Looked up from germline, CDR1 is LNHDA and CDR2 is SQIVND (reference sequence). This CDR3 has 15 residues.

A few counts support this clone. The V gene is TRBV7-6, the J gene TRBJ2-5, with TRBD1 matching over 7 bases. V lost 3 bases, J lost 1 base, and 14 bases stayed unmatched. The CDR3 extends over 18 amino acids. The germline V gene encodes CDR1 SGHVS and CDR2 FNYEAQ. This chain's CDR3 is CASSLEGRWGQSQETQYF. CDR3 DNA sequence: TGTGCCAGCAGCTTGGAAGGTCGTTGGGGACAGTCCCAAGAGACCCAGTACTTC.

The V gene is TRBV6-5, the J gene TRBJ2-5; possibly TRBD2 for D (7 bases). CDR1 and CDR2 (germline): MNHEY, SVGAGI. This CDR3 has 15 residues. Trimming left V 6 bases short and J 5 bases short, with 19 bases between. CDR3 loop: CASSPLGGGRETQYF. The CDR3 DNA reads TGTGCCAGCAGCCCCCTAGGGGGGGGCCGCGAGACCCAGTACTTC.

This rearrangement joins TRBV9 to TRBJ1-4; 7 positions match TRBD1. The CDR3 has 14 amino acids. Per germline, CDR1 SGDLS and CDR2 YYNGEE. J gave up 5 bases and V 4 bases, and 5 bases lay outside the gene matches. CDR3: CASSLQGRNEKLFF. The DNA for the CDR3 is TGTGCCAGCAGCCTACAGGGGAGGAATGAAAAACTGTTTTTT. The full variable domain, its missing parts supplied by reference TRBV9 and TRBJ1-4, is DSGVTQTPKHLITATGQRVTLRCSPRSGDLSVYWYQQSLDQGLQFLIQYYNGEERAKGNILERFSAQQFPDLHSELNLSSLELGDSALYFCASSLQGRNEKLFFGSGTQLSVL.

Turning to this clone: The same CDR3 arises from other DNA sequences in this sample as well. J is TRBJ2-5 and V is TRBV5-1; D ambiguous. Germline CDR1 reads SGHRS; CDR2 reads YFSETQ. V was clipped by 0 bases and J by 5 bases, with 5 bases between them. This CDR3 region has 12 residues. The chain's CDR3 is CASSLAGETQYF. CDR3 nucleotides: TGCGCCAGCAGCTTGGCCGGGGAGACCCAGTACTTC.

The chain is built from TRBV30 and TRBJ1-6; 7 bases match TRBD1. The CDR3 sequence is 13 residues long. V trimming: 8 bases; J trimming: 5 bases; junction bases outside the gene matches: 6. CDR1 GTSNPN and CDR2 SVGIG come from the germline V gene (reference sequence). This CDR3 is CAAYRGNNSPLHF. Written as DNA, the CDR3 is TGTGCCGCGTACAGGGGAAATAATTCACCCCTCCACTTT.

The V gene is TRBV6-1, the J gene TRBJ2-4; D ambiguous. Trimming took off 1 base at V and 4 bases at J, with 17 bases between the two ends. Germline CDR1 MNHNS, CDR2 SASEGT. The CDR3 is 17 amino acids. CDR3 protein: CASSEVVGYNRKNIQYF. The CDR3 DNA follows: TGTGCCAGCAGTGAAGTTGTTGGTTATAACAGAAAAAACATTCAGTACTTC.

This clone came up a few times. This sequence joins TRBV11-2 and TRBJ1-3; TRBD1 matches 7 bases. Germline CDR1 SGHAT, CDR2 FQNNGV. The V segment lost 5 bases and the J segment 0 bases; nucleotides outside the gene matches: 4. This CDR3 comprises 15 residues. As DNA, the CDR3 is TGTGCCAGCAGCCGGACAGGCGTCTCTGGAAACACCATATATTTT. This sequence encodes CASSRTGVSGNTIYF. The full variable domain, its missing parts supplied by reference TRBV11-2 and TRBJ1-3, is EAGVAQSPRYKIIEKRQSVAFWCNPISGHATLYWYQQILGQGPKLLIQFQNNGVVDDSQLPKDRFSAERLKGVDSTLKIQPAKLEDSAVYLCASSRTGVSGNTIYFGEGSWLTVV.

The CDR3 loop reads CASSFGLADWSYEQYF. The CDR3 DNA reads as TGTGCCAGCAGTTTTGGACTAGCGGATTGGTCCTACGAGCAGTACTTC. V is TRBV5-6 and J is TRBJ2-7, with 10 bases identical to TRBD2. CDR3 length: 16 residues. Germline CDR1 SGHDT, CDR2 YYEEEE. V lost 5 bases, J lost 1 base, and 9 bases stayed unmatched.

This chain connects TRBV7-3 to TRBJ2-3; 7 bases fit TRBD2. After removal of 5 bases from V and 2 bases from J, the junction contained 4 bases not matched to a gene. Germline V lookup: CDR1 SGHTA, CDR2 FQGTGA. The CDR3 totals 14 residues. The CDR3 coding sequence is TGTGCCAGCAGCCCAAGCGGGGCCACAGATACGCAGTATTTT. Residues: CASSPSGATDTQYF.

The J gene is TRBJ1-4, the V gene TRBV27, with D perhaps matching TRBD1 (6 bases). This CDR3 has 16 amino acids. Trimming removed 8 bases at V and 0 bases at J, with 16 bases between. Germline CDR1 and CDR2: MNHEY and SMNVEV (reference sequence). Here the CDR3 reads CASRGTNHATNEKLFF. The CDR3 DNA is TGTGCCAGCCGAGGGACAAACCACGCAACTAATGAAAAACTGTTTTTT.